Below, 8 T cell receptor beta chains from the same sample are listed, as sequenced in a study of T cell responses to AZD1222 COVID-19 vaccine. Only in-frame clones appear in the TCRdb table, and some are missing; sequencing was by immunoSEQ multiplex PCR. The sample carries 150,000 to 160,000 clones, about 88% recorded once. Source: peripheral blood, taken on day 0 of AZD1222 vaccination. These receptors all stem from an adult in good health.

The CDR3 loop is CASSPPTTGLEQYF. For the CDR3, the DNA is TGTGCCAGCAGCCCCCCGACGACAGGTCTCGAGCAGTACTTC. The rearrangement links TRBV7-2 to TRBJ2-7; D is perhaps TRBD1 (6 bases). Deletions cut 5 bases from V and 6 bases from J, with 17 bases between. CDR3 size: 14 residues. Germline values: CDR1 SGHTA, CDR2 FQGNSA.

The chain couples TRBV4-3 to TRBJ1-2; D possibly corresponds to TRBD1 (6 bases). CDR1 and CDR2 (germline): LGHNA, YSLEER. The ends were cut back, 0 bases at V and 8 bases at J, with 19 bases in the middle. The CDR3 is 16 residues long. This CDR3 is CASSQETTGSHSGYTF. The CDR3 nucleotides read TGCGCCAGCAGCCAAGAAACGACAGGCTCCCATTCCGGCTACACCTTC.

Only a few counts were recorded for this clone. The CDR3 region is CASSRDGQNTEAFF. As DNA, the CDR3 is TGCGCCAGCAGCCGAGACGGCCAGAACACTGAAGCTTTCTTT. This chain uses TRBV5-1 with TRBJ1-1; D uncertain. Germline V gene lookup returns CDR1 SGHRS and CDR2 YFSETQ. V lost 4 bases to trimming and J lost 1 base, with 11 bases between them. This CDR3 contains 14 residues.

V and J are TRBV5-5 and TRBJ1-1; possibly TRBD1 for D (5 bases). This CDR3 has 14 residues. V shed 0 bases and J shed 1 base, with 7 bases lying between them. Germline lookup yields CDR1 SGHKS and CDR2 YYEKEE (reference sequence). The CDR3 is CASSLEGWNTEAFF. Here the CDR3 DNA reads TGTGCCAGCAGCTTGGAGGGGTGGAACACTGAAGCTTTCTTT.

V usage is TRBV18 and J usage is TRBJ1-2; 8 bases fit TRBD1. V dropped 4 bases and J dropped 10; count of bases not matched to a gene: 5. From germline, CDR1 is KGHSH and CDR2 LQKENI. The CDR3 is 12 residues long. The CDR3 here is CASSQADRVYTF. Written as DNA, the CDR3 is TGTGCCAGCTCACAGGCGGACAGGGTCTACACCTTC.

This clone was seen only a few times. The rearrangement links TRBV12-5 to TRBJ1-5; D ambiguous. CDR1 LGHNT and CDR2 FRNRAP come from the germline V gene. There are 13 residues in the CDR3. V lost 7 bases and J lost 4, with 11 bases in between. The CDR3 DNA is TGTGCTAGTGCCCAAGGACGGAATCAGCCCCAGCATTTT. It yields the protein CASAQGRNQPQHF.

The rearrangement links TRBV6-6 to TRBJ2-3; 7 bases are a match to TRBD1. This CDR3 has 15 residues. The germline CDR1 and CDR2 sequences are MNHNY and SVGAGI (reference sequence). Trimming cost V 0 bases and J 4 bases; bases outside gene matches: 4. The CDR3 region is CASSYSGRGSDTQYF. The CDR3 DNA follows: TGTGCCAGCAGTTACTCTGGCAGGGGGTCAGATACGCAGTATTTT.

This clone was seen just once. The V gene is TRBV24-1, the J gene TRBJ2-7, with D perhaps TRBD2 (5 bases). The CDR3 extends over 13 amino acids. Looked up from germline, CDR1 is KGHDR and CDR2 is SFDVKD. Trimming took 7 bases from V and 3 from J, leaving 12 bases between them. The CDR3 DNA follows: TGTGCCACCAGGGACTTCCCCGGCTACGAGCAGTACTTC. Amino acids: CATRDFPGYEQYF.